This is a list of T cell receptor beta chains from one sample in a study of blood T cell repertoires in COVID-19. Data came from immunoSEQ multiplex PCR; TCRdb stores just in-frame clones and leaves some out. This table has around 220,000 clones, approximately 80% appearing once. The sequenced material came from peripheral blood. The origin of the receptors is a woman aged 40-49 years with active or convalescent COVID-19. The conserved cysteine and the conserved F or W are not part of the CDR3 here. Clone size is not always given. Where it is, it says once, few, many or a class for expanded clones.

size | J | V | CDR3
- | TRBJ1-2 | TRBV3-1/TRBV3-2 | ASSQEYAGYGYT
- | TRBJ2-1 | TRBV9 | ASSVNQQGSYNEQF
- | TRBJ1-3 | TRBV5-1 | ASSLVPGSNTIY
- | TRBJ2-1 | TRBV18 | ASSPQGRYEQF
many | TRBJ2-2 | TRBV5-1 | ASSLGRKNGELF
once | TRBJ2-1 | TRBV27 | ASSFRTSGRSYNEQF
few | TRBJ1-1 | TRBV9 | ASTGQGGMTEAF
- | TRBJ1-6 | TRBV5-6 | ASSLKGQSSYNSPLH
- | TRBJ2-7 | TRBV9 | ASSATGDSYEQY
- | TRBJ2-5 | TRBV4-1 | ASSRRPDRGETQY
- | TRBJ1-1 | TRBV30 | AWRSDRMNTEAF
once | TRBJ1-1 | TRBV5-6 | ASRGDRGNTEAF
- | TRBJ2-3 | TRBV5-1 | ASRSERGYTDTQY
- | TRBJ1-2 | TRBV18 | ASSPNAGGYT
- | TRBJ1-1 | TRBV2 | ASIGVTEAF
- | TRBJ2-5 | TRBV25-1 | ASSEGGKETQY
- | TRBJ2-3 | TRBV9 | ASSVQNTDTQY
- | TRBJ1-3 | TRBV7-9 | ASSLIPGQGAGNTIY
- | TRBJ2-7 | TRBV5-1 | ATGQGPYEQY
few | TRBJ2-1 | TRBV7-3 | ASSLSYGASYNEQF
- | TRBJ2-5 | TRBV29-1 | SVSTGQGYTAQY
- | TRBJ1-6 | TRBV6-5 | ASSYRQGNSPLH